The 24 T cell receptor beta chains in this list originate from one sample, sequenced in a study of blood T cell repertoires in COVID-19. Assay: immunoSEQ multiplex PCR; the TCRdb copy retains only in-frame clones and omits some. The top ten hold around 20% of the sample, which has 100,000 to 150,000 clones, roughly 90% seen once. Sequencing was carried out using peripheral blood. These receptors originate from a man aged 45 to 65 with active or convalescent COVID-19.

The chain uses TRBV20-1 and TRBJ2-7, with D tentatively TRBD2 (5 bases). The CDR3 length is 13 residues. V was clipped by 3 bases and J by 2 bases, with 11 bases between them. The germline gives CDR1 DFQATT, CDR2 SNEGSKA (reference sequence). The chain's CDR3 is CSASRLLAYEQYF. Written as DNA, the CDR3 is TGCAGTGCTAGTCGACTACTCGCCTACGAGCAGTACTTC.

The chain uses TRBV7-8 and TRBJ2-1, with 11 bases that match TRBD2. The CDR3 has 16 residues. CDR1 SGHVS and CDR2 FQNEAQ come from the germline V gene. V dropped 5 bases and J dropped 3; count of bases not matched to a gene: 6. CDR3: CASSISGRAGYNEQFF. CDR3 in DNA: TGTGCCAGCAGCATTAGCGGGAGGGCCGGCTACAATGAGCAGTTCTTC.

The V gene is TRBV6-5, the J gene TRBJ1-3, with TRBD1 as a possible D gene (6 bases). V was pared by 6 bases and J by 0 bases, with 9 bases between. This CDR3 is built from 14 residues. Looked up from germline, CDR1 is MNHEY and CDR2 is SVGAGI. This CDR3 reads CASSQDSSGNTIYF. In DNA, the CDR3 is TGTGCCAGCAGCCAGGACAGCTCTGGAAACACCATATATTTT.

This chain joins TRBV28 and TRBJ1-5; D remains ambiguous. CDR1 and CDR2 (germline): MDHEN, SYDVKM. The CDR3 is made up of 13 amino acids. Trimming took 6 bases from V and 4 from J, leaving 10 bases between them. The CDR3 DNA is TGTGCCAGCAGCCCAACAAGAAATCAGCCCCAGCATTTT. Translation: CASSPTRNQPQHF.

This clone occurred a few times. The chain employs TRBV4-1 and TRBJ2-6, with 8 bases fitting TRBD1. From germline, CDR1 is MGHRA and CDR2 YSYEKL. V shed 5 bases and J 0 bases; nucleotides not matched to a gene: 3. The CDR3 sequence is 16 residues long. The CDR3 region is CASSSGGGSGANVLTF. Written as DNA, the CDR3 is TGCGCCAGCAGCTCAGGGGGCGGCTCTGGGGCCAACGTCCTGACTTTC.

CDR3 bases: TGTGCCAGCAGCCGGGACAGGAGTTTGTACGAGCAGTACTTC. It is translated as CASSRDRSLYEQYF. This chain uses TRBV7-2 with TRBJ2-7; 8 bases are a match to TRBD1. The CDR3 is 14 residues long. The V and J ends lost 5 bases and 4 bases, in that order; junction bases with no gene match: 7. Germline values: CDR1 SGHTA, CDR2 FQGNSA.

The chain is built from TRBV25-1 and TRBJ2-5; TRBD1 matches 7 bases. V was clipped by 2 bases and J by 5 bases; unmatched bases: 5. This CDR3 comprises 14 residues. In germline, CDR1 is MGHDK, CDR2 SYGVNS. CDR3 amino acids: CASSEEGRGETQYF. The CDR3 DNA reads TGTGCCAGCAGTGAAGAGGGCAGGGGGGAGACCCAGTACTTC.

A single count supports this clone. The V gene is TRBV24-1, the J gene TRBJ1-2; TRBD1 agrees at 7 bases. This CDR3 is built from 17 residues. The V gene end was trimmed by 5 bases and the J gene end by 1 base; junction bases not matched to a gene: 12. Germline CDR1 reads KGHDR; CDR2 reads SFDVKD. CDR3 residues: CATSGDREDSINYGYTF. CDR3 sequence (DNA): TGTGCCACCAGTGGTGACAGGGAAGATTCTATTAACTATGGCTACACCTTC.

The chain is built from TRBV5-1 and TRBJ1-5, with D possibly matching TRBD1 (5 bases). The germline gives CDR1 SGHRS, CDR2 YFSETQ. Trimming took 0 bases from V and 1 from J, leaving 8 bases between them. This CDR3 comprises 15 residues. CDR3 bases: TGCGCCAGCAGCTTGGTTGGGGGGAGCAATCAGCCCCAGCATTTT. Translating it yields CASSLVGGSNQPQHF.

J is TRBJ1-2 and V is TRBV4-3; a possible D gene is TRBD1 (5 bases). Trimming shortened V by 0 bases and J by 10 bases, and 15 bases separated the two germline ends. Germline V gene data show CDR1 as LGHNA and CDR2 as YSLEER. CDR3 length: 14 residues. For the CDR3, the DNA is TGCGCCAGCAGCCAAGATAGCCGGGGGTCTTTCTACACCTTC. Translated: CASSQDSRGSFYTF.

The chain recombines TRBV10-3 with TRBJ2-2; TRBD1 might be the D (6 bases). The CDR3 is 16 residues long. Germline CDR1 and CDR2: ENHRY and SYGVKD. Trimming took off 3 bases at V and 5 bases at J, with 16 bases between the two ends. CDR3 in DNA: TGTGCCATCAGTGACTTATCGACAGGAGATACCGGGGAGCTGTTTTTT. The encoded protein is CAISDLSTGDTGELFF.

The chain is built from TRBV2 and TRBJ1-2; possibly TRBD1 for D (5 bases). V was pared by 0 bases and J by 2 bases, with 10 bases between. Germline CDR1 and CDR2: SNHLY and FYNNEI. The CDR3 has 15 amino acids. CDR3 protein: CASSEARTLNYGYTF. CDR3 nucleotide sequence: TGTGCCAGCAGTGAAGCCCGGACACTAAACTATGGCTACACCTTC.

The V and J genes are TRBV25-1 and TRBJ1-1, with D possibly TRBD1 on 5 matching bases. CDR1 is MGHDK, CDR2 SYGVNS, per germline. The CDR3 loop spans 15 amino acids. Trimming removed 7 bases at V and 6 bases at J, with 21 bases between. CDR3 sequence (DNA): TGTGCCAGCACCCCCGGGGGTGGGGGGGTCCCTGAAGCTTTCTTT. As protein: CASTPGGGGVPEAFF. Filled out from reference TRBV25-1 and TRBJ1-1, the complete variable domain reads EADIYQTPRYLVIGTGKKITLECSQTMGHDKMYWYQQDPGMELHLIHYSYGVNSTEKGDLSSESTVSRIRTEHFPLTLESARPSHTSQYLCASTPGGGGVPEAFFGQGTRLTVV.

This clone was picked up one time. The chain has TRBV6-1 and TRBJ2-3; D remains ambiguous. V shed 1 base and J shed 4 bases, with 18 bases lying between them. The CDR3 consists of 17 residues. CDR1 is MNHNS and CDR2 is SASEGT in the germline V gene. The CDR3 DNA sequence: TGTGCCAGCAGTGAAGGAGGCGGCCTCTGGCCCCCAGATACGCAGTATTTT. This codes for CASSEGGGLWPPDTQYF.

This clone was observed a handful of times. The chain uses TRBV6-6 and TRBJ1-6; 7 nucleotides align to TRBD1. Germline values: CDR1 MNHNY, CDR2 SVGAGI (reference sequence). V lost 5 bases, J lost 11 bases, and 6 bases stayed unmatched. The CDR3 spans 13 residues. The CDR3, as DNA: TGTGCCAGCAGTATCCGGGACAGTGCACCCCTCCACTTT. Amino acids: CASSIRDSAPLHF.

The chain is built from TRBV4-1 and TRBJ2-1; tentative D call: TRBD1 (5 bases). The CDR3 spans 15 residues. CDR1 and CDR2 (germline): MGHRA, YSYEKL. Trimming removed 0 bases from V and 10 bases from J, with 16 bases in between. This CDR3 is CASSQDPPSHREQFF. The CDR3 DNA is TGCGCCAGCAGCCAAGACCCCCCGTCGCACAGGGAGCAGTTCTTC.

The chain is built from TRBV5-1 and TRBJ2-7, with D possibly being TRBD1 (5 bases). CDR3 size: 14 residues. V was cut by 0 bases and J by 2 bases, with 9 bases left in between. Germline values: CDR1 SGHRS, CDR2 YFSETQ. CDR3 DNA: TGCGCCAGCAGCTTGGAGGGGCGGCCCTACGAGCAGTACTTC. Translation gives CASSLEGRPYEQYF.

J is TRBJ2-1 and V is TRBV9; TRBD2 agrees at 14 bases. V lost 0 bases and J lost 0; bases outside the gene matches: 11. This CDR3 spans 21 amino acids. Germline-derived CDR1 and CDR2 are SGDLS and YYNGEE. Written as DNA, the CDR3 is TGTGCCAGCAGCGTAGTATCCCCTGGGACTAGCGGGAGAATCTCCTACAATGAGCAGTTCTTC. Encoded protein: CASSVVSPGTSGRISYNEQFF. The entire variable domain, with the rest obtained from reference TRBV9 and TRBJ2-1, is as follows: DSGVTQTPKHLITATGQRVTLRCSPRSGDLSVYWYQQSLDQGLQFLIQYYNGEERAKGNILERFSAQQFPDLHSELNLSSLELGDSALYFCASSVVSPGTSGRISYNEQFFGPGTRLTVL.

A remark on this clone: The identical CDR3 is also encoded by other nucleotide sequences in the sample. The chain combines TRBV12-3 or TRBV12-4 with TRBJ2-7; 8 bases agree with TRBD1. This CDR3 comprises 13 residues. V lost 5 bases, J lost 4 bases, and 4 bases stayed unmatched. Here the CDR3 reads CASSRNRGYEQYF. The CDR3 DNA sequence: TGTGCCAGCAGTCGGAACAGGGGGTACGAGCAGTACTTC.

The J gene is TRBJ2-2, the V gene TRBV6-6; weak D call: TRBD2 (6 bases). The V gene's germline CDR1 is MNHNY and CDR2 SVGAGI (reference sequence). The CDR3 has 14 residues. Trimming took off 5 bases at V and 3 bases at J, with 10 bases between the two ends. CDR3 coding DNA: TGTGCCAGCAGTGCGGGACTTTACACCGGGGAGCTGTTTTTT. The encoded protein is CASSAGLYTGELFF.

The chain recombines TRBV10-3 with TRBJ1-1; tentatively, D is TRBD1 (5 bases). Germline lookup yields CDR1 ENHRY and CDR2 SYGVKD. The CDR3 runs to 14 residues. The V end was cut by 11 bases, the J end by 1 base, with 17 bases between. CDR3 sequence: CASQRGGRNTEAFF. The CDR3 nucleotides are TGTGCCTCTCAGCGGGGCGGTCGGAACACTGAAGCTTTCTTT.

The chain has TRBV9 and TRBJ2-7; 9 bases agree with TRBD1. CDR3 size: 13 residues. Unmatched junction bases numbered 4, after V lost 4 bases and J lost 5 bases. The germline CDR1 and CDR2 sequences are SGDLS and YYNGEE. CDR3 in amino acids: CASSTRTGDEQYF. DNA for the CDR3: TGTGCCAGCAGCACCCGGACAGGGGACGAGCAGTACTTC.

The rearrangement joins TRBV6-4 to TRBJ2-1; 7 bases align to TRBD2. Per the germline V gene, CDR1 is MRHNA and CDR2 is SNTAGT. The CDR3 runs to 15 residues. Unmatched junction bases numbered 9, after V lost 5 bases and J lost 5 bases. As DNA, the CDR3 is TGTGCCAGCAGTCGCGCCGGGACTACCGACAATGAGCAGTTCTTC. Encoded protein: CASSRAGTTDNEQFF.

This clone appeared once. The chain is built from TRBV2 and TRBJ2-5; weak D call: TRBD1 (6 bases). This CDR3 region has 16 residues. In germline, CDR1 is SNHLY, CDR2 FYNNEI. V was trimmed by 6 bases and J by 7 bases, leaving 24 bases between them. The CDR3 here is CASRKNRDINPSTQYF. In DNA, the CDR3 is TGTGCCAGCAGGAAAAATAGGGACATTAACCCCTCGACCCAGTACTTC.